This TCR beta chain came from a study of blood T cell repertoires in COVID-19. On the study more broadly: Sites in the United States, Italy and Spain provided acute and convalescent COVID-19 samples. PBMCs, B-cell-depleted T cells, or T cells were the source of the cDNA or gDNA that made up the material.

Enrolled during active infection, Seattle patients were then followed longitudinally. In the study's own analysis: The authors estimated nucleated cell counts from reference gene primer amplification. Only in-frame clones appear in the TCRdb table, and some are missing; sequencing was by immunoSEQ multiplex PCR. The V and J calls and clone size are taken from that table; D and trimming were inferred from the DNA. The repertoire has 190,000 or so clones, approximately 78% of them found once; the top ten carry 10% to 15%. The length of the CDR3 is 13 residues. Germline V gene data show CDR1 as SGHNT and CDR2 as YYREEE (reference sequence). The ends were cut back, 0 bases at V and 5 bases at J, with 5 bases in the middle.

The sequencing sample was made of peripheral blood. The clonotype originates from a woman aged 80 or over with COVID-19, enrolled during active disease. V and J are TRBV5-4 and TRBJ2-2; D might be TRBD2 (5 bases). The CDR3 bases are TGTGCCAGCAGCTTGGGCGGGACCGGGGAGCTGTTTTTT. Translation gives CASSLGGTGELFF.